This T cell receptor (beta chain) was sequenced during a study of T cell responses to AZD1222 COVID-19 vaccine. TCRdb's copy holds only in-frame clones and misses some; the assay was immunoSEQ multiplex PCR. The sample records around 220,000 clones, roughly 94% being singletons. The study, taken as a whole, reports: Repertoire sampling happened only post peak T cell response.

The germline V gene encodes CDR1 MDHEN and CDR2 SYDVKM. Trimming shortened V by 7 bases and J by 4 bases, and 19 bases separated the two germline ends. The CDR3 contains 15 residues. This clone was seen a few times. The target antigen is unknown. This chain joins TRBV28 and TRBJ1-1, with no clear D. The sample in question was peripheral blood, obtained 28 days after the second dose of the MenACWY control vaccine. This clonotype was obtained from an adult who received the MenACWY meningococcal vaccine as a control. The chain's CDR3 is CASKARSGGSTEAFF. CDR3 bases: TGTGCCAGCAAGGCCCGATCCGGCGGGAGCACTGAAGCTTTCTTT.